This T cell receptor beta chain was identified in a study of T cells in Graves' hyperthyroidism and ophthalmopathy. Study-level background: Peripheral blood collection took place at initial diagnosis, before any treatment.

In the case of this clonotype: Its antigen is still unknown. This may come from a read error, since a much larger clone is one base off.

General study points: Ophthalmopathy was separated from stable hyperthyroidism by a 13 V-J model.

TCR beta CDR3 region amplification was performed from RNA transcripts. First-round RT-PCR with HTBI primers amplified the TCR CDR3 region. TCRdb re-called the multiplex PCR reads with MiXCR, one entry per CDR3 protein. The repertoire has around 450,000 distinct CDR3 sequences, around a sixth of them found once; the top ten carry around 7.7%. Sequenced input: blood. This receptor was obtained from a woman under 30 with Graves' hyperthyroidism.

The CDR3 is CASTYTGLYEQYF. CDR3 nucleotides: TGTGCCAGCACCTACACGGGCCTCTACGAGCAGTACTTC. The chain links TRBV6-1 to TRBJ2-7, with D unresolved. V gave up 7 bases and J gave up 3 bases, with 13 bases separating them. This CDR3 has 13 residues. The V gene's germline CDR1 is MNHNS and CDR2 SASEGT.